This TCR beta chain was profiled in a study of blood T cell repertoires in COVID-19 (TCRdb year 2020). About the study as a whole: Samples covering the acute and convalescent phases of COVID-19 were provided by collaborators in the United States, Italy and Spain. Nearly every sample came with metadata listing a de-identified subject ID, COVID-19 status, age in years and sex. The prospective study material was composed of cDNA or gDNA derived from T cells, B-cell-depleted T cells, or PBMCs. Where available, HLA class I and class II types were obtained from metadata supplied by the sample provider rather than from assay-based typing. The samples were drawn from two sources: the first 160 participants of the ongoing ImmuneRACE study, and some 1,300 subjects contributed by 6 global collaborators. The dataset comprised deeply sampled blood TCRbeta repertoires from subjects exposed to, actively infected with, or recovered from COVID-19. A freely available public database, intended as a resource for researchers studying the immune response to SARS-CoV-2, is where the repertoires were released. On the study overall, not on this receptor specifically: The quantity of clinical and demographic metadata differed by source and by participant and was supplied without curation.

Samples from volunteer blood donors who had recovered from COVID-19 were contributed by a second Seattle source. Each collaborating institution followed its own protocols to collect whole blood in K2EDTA tubes. For TCRbeta analysis, collaborators shipped samples as frozen whole blood, isolated PBMCs, or DNA extracted from either of those sample types. Concerning this clone itself: It has no known antigen specificity. No per-base quality is available; no much larger clone lies one base away.

The CDR1 and CDR2 encoded by the germline V gene are MNHEY and SVGAGI. V is shortened by 5 bases, J by 7 bases, and the region joining them spans 12 bases. The CDR3 covers 12 residues, taking in both the cysteine and the valine. Solely the CDR3 DNA is kept, with 36 bases framed from the first base. TCRbeta CDR3 regions were amplified from genomic DNA by means of the immunoSEQ Assay, a bias-controlled multiplex PCR. The original pipeline was this. Nucleated cell counts per sample were estimated from amplification of reference gene primers within the assay. Sequence reads were collapsed and filtered to measure the absolute abundance of every unique TCRbeta CDR3 rearrangement. For each sample, productive Simpson clonality was calculated as the square root of Simpson's diversity index over productive rearrangements. Entries here come from immuneACCESS through TCRdb and include only in-frame sequences with V and J called. Some clones fail to appear in such tables; in the studies checked, an unresolved V gene covers under half of the shortfall, and the cause of the remainder is unknown. Clone size and V and J calls were adopted from that table, with D and trimming inferred from the DNA. The sample includes 300,000 to 350,000 clones, with around 91% observed a single time. The biggest ten clones account for about 3.5% of the sample.

The material sequenced was peripheral blood. This chain joins TRBV6-5 to TRBJ2-7; TRBD1 might be the D gene, on 6 matching bases. The clonotype comes from a woman between 18 and 30 years old who had recovered from COVID-19. CDR3 sequence: CASSPQGREQYV. The DNA is as follows: TGTGCCAGCAGTCCACAGGGTAGGGAGCAGTACGTC.